Included here is one TCR beta chain sequence, with context. As processed by the authors: Nucleated cell number was recorded as an estimate derived from reference gene primer amplification. Clones were sequenced by immunoSEQ multiplex PCR, and TCRdb holds only the in-frame ones, with some missing. V, J and clone size derive from that table, while D and trimming were established from the DNA sequence. This sample yields about 220,000 clones, of which 70% to 90% are seen a single time; about 2.2% belongs to the top ten. This entry comes from a study of blood T cell repertoires in COVID-19. Overall study context: There were acute and convalescent COVID-19 samples, and they came from the United States, Italy and Spain. In each case, the material was cDNA or gDNA derived from T cells, B-cell-depleted T cells, or PBMCs.

The V gene's germline CDR1 is ENHRY and CDR2 SYGVKD. The CDR3 is 13 amino acids. Trimming shortened V by 3 bases and J by 9 bases, and 9 bases separated the two germline ends. Sequenced: peripheral blood. The sequence derives from a man aged 25-45 years who had recovered from COVID-19. This chain joins TRBV10-3 and TRBJ1-6; D remains ambiguous. CDR3 coding DNA: TGTGCCATCAGTGATGGAGGCAGTTCACCCCTCCACTTT. It encodes CAISDGGSSPLHF.